This T cell receptor (beta chain) was recovered during a study of identifying expanded T cells in peripheral blood (dated by TCRdb to between 2017 and 2020). General notes on the study: Technical replicates were generated by sequencing separate aliquots of the same genomic DNA pool, and four replicates were compared pairwise.

During the collection period, no infections or other immune events were recorded for the healthy donors. Blood repertoires from healthy donors were used as a training cohort for calibrating time-dependent variance in a beta-binomial model of differential abundance of T-cell clones. The training cohort was composed of 10 or so healthy donors, 3 female and 7 male. On average the donors were about 40 years old, and their ages spanned roughly 29 to 64 years. Whole blood, obtained from a commercial supplier, was collected from each healthy donor at three time points spaced approximately 15 days apart. For immunosequencing, genomic DNA was extracted from whole blood that had not been sorted. The germline ends are 10 bases apart after V is trimmed by 1 base and J by 0 bases. The germline V gene supplies CDR1 MNHEY and CDR2 SVGAGI. From its cysteine to its phenylalanine, the CDR3 spans 15 amino acids. Only CDR3 DNA is held: 45 bases, read in frame from base 1.

For this clone: The target of this receptor is not known. No per-base quality is available; no much larger clone lies one base away.

TCRbeta CDR3 regions were profiled by bias-controlled multiplex PCR amplification of genomic DNA with the immunoSEQ Assay. The authors' pipeline ran thus. To quantify the absolute abundance of each unique TCRbeta CDR3 region, the sequences were collapsed and filtered. Two models were used to test differential abundance: a binomial model (Fisher-equivalent) and a beta-binomial model that adds time-dependent variance fitted from healthy donors. Any clone with fewer than 5 combined templates was excluded, and a clone was called differentially abundant if its Benjamini-Hochberg FDR was below 0.01. In the beta-binomial model, variance was expressed as a function of the total template count across the two samples, in the form v = (b*log(k)+a)^2. Drawn from immuneACCESS, this table holds only the in-frame rearrangements with V and J called that TCRdb kept. Clones are partly lost; checked studies trace under half to an unresolved V gene and leave the rest unexplained. For V, J and clone size, that table is used; D and trimming come from the DNA. The sample yields more than 90,000 clones; around 88% were counted once. The top ten clones comprise approximately 18% of the sample.

Broad study findings and their caveats: In all healthy donors, the variance in clone template counts between samples taken around 2 weeks apart rose significantly as total template count increased. Across all healthy-donor time intervals, the beta-binomial model significantly lowered both the number of clones called differentially abundant and the false-positive rate. Approximately 1.2 differentially abundant clones were flagged by the binomial model between technical replicates, whereas about 16 and 20 were flagged over approximately two weeks and four weeks, respectively. The authors expected biological variance in healthy repertoires might increase further over much longer intervals such as months to years.

Sequenced: blood. The rearranged segments are TRBV6-5 and TRBJ2-7, with an unclear D gene assignment. This receptor was taken from a person aged 18 to 75 in good health. The DNA is as follows: TGTGCCAGCAGTTACTACGCCGTTACCTCCTACGAGCAGTACTTC. Protein translation: CASSYYAVTSYEQYF.